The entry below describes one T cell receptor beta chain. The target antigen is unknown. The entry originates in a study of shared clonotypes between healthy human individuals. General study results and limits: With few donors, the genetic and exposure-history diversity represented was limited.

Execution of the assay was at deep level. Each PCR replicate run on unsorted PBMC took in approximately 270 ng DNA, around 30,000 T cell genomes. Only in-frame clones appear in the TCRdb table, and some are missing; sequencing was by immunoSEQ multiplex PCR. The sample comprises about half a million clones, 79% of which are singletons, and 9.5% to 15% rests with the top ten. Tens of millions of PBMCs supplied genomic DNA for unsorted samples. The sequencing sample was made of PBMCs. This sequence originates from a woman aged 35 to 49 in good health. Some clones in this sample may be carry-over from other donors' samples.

The CDR3 loop reads CSVDGGGGTDTQYF. The CDR3 DNA reads TGCAGCGTTGATGGAGGGGGCGGCACAGATACGCAGTATTTT. The rearrangement joins TRBV29-1 to TRBJ2-3; D perhaps matches TRBD1 (7 bases). The length of the CDR3 is 14 residues. Germline values: CDR1 SQVTM, CDR2 ANQGSEA. V was shortened by 3 bases and J by 1 base, with 11 bases between the two germline ends.